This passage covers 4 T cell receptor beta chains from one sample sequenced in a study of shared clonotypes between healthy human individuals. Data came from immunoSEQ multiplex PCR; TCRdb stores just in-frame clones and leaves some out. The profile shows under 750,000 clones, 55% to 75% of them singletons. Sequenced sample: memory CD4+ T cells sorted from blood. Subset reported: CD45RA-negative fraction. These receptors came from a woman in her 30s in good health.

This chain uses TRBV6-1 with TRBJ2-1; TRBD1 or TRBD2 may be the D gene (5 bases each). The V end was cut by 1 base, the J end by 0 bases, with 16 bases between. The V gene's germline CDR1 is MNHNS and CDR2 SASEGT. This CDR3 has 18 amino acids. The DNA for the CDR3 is TGTGCCAGCAGTGAAGAGGTGTGGGGACGGGCCTCCTACAATGAGCAGTTCTTC. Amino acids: CASSEEVWGRASYNEQFF.

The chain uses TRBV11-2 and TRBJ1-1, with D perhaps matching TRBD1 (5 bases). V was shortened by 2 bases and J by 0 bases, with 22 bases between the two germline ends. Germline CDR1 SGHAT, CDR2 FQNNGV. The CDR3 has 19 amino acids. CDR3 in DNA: TGTGCCAGCAGCTTACGTCCCCTTCCGAGGACGGACATGAACACTGAAGCTTTCTTT. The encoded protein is CASSLRPLPRTDMNTEAFF.

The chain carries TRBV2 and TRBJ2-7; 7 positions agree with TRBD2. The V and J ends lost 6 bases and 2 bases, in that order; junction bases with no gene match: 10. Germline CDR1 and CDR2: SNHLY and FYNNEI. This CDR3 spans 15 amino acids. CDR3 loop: CASRGTSEITYEQYF. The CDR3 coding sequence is TGTGCCAGCAGGGGCACTAGCGAAATAACCTACGAGCAGTACTTC.

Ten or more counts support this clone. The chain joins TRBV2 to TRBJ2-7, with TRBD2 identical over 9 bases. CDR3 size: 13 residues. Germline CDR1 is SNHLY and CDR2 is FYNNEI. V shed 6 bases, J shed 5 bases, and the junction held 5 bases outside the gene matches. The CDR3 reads CASSLAGKDEQYF. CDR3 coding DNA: TGTGCCAGCAGCCTAGCGGGAAAGGACGAGCAGTACTTC.